This T cell receptor beta chain derives from a study of T cells after yellow fever vaccination. Trimming left V 4 bases short and J 7 bases short, with 12 bases between. Germline CDR1 and CDR2: SGHRS and YFSETQ. This CDR3 is built from 13 residues. TCRdb re-analysed the 5' RACE reads in MiXCR, keeping a single row per CDR3 protein. The sample carries 30,000 to 40,000 distinct CDR3 sequences, around 7% recorded once. There are many counts of this clonotype. The J gene is TRBJ2-1, the V gene TRBV5-1; tentative D call: TRBD1 (6 bases). Material: PBMCs, either bulk or a sorted T-cell subset (CD4+, CD8+, memory, or dextramer-sorted; not recorded which), obtained on the day of the first yellow fever vaccination. The source is a man in his late teens or twenties who received the YFV17D yellow fever vaccine. The CDR3 is CASSTPQGNEQFF. Here the CDR3 DNA reads TGCGCCAGCAGCACCCCTCAGGGGAATGAGCAGTTCTTC.